One sample yielded the 21 T cell receptor beta chains listed below, sequenced in a study of T cells in Graves' hyperthyroidism and ophthalmopathy. Amplification targeted TCR beta CDR3 regions from RNA transcripts. With the HTBI primer set, the TCR CDR3 went through a first round of RT-PCR. TCRdb itself ran the multiplex PCR reads through MiXCR, one entry per CDR3 protein. The sample shows roughly 510,000 distinct CDR3 sequences, 40% to 50% of them seen only once. Sequencing was carried out using peripheral blood or thyroid tissue (not recorded which). Receptors were obtained from an adult woman with Graves' disease, either hyperthyroidism or ophthalmopathy (not recorded which).

This clonotype occurred many times. The V gene is TRBV3-1, the J gene TRBJ1-1, with no clear D. The CDR3 contains 15 residues. The V end lost 0 bases, the J end lost 2 bases, and 10 bases lay between the germline ends. Germline V gene lookup returns CDR1 LGHDT and CDR2 YNNKEL (reference sequence). The DNA of the CDR3 is TGTGCCAGCAGCCAAGATTGGAGGCTAAACACTGAAGCTTTCTTT. This codes for CASSQDWRLNTEAFF.

This clonotype was picked up a small number of times. V and J are TRBV29-1 and TRBJ1-1; D gene ambiguous. From germline, CDR1 is SQVTM and CDR2 ANQGSEA. V gave up 1 base and J gave up 3 bases, with 3 bases separating them. The CDR3 spans 11 residues. Here the CDR3 reads CSVEGDTEAFF. DNA for the CDR3: TGCAGCGTTGAAGGGGACACTGAAGCTTTCTTT.

There are many counts of this clonotype. This rearrangement joins TRBV6-1 to TRBJ1-1; tentatively, D is TRBD1 (5 bases). Trimming pared 8 bases from V and 4 bases from J, leaving 17 bases between. The CDR3 contains 14 residues. Germline V gene sequence: CDR1 MNHNS, CDR2 SASEGT. CDR3: CASRQGAMGTEAFF. The DNA for the CDR3 is TGTGCCAGCCGCCAGGGCGCGATGGGCACTGAAGCTTTCTTT.

This clonotype was detected ten times or more. This chain uses TRBV2 with TRBJ1-5; D is uncertain. Germline V gene lookup returns CDR1 SNHLY and CDR2 FYNNEI. The ends were cut back, 7 bases at V and 7 bases at J, with 14 bases in the middle. The CDR3 is 13 amino acids. Here the CDR3 reads CASNPGSRQPQHF. DNA of the CDR3: TGTGCCAGCAACCCAGGTTCGAGGCAGCCCCAGCATTTT.

The chain has TRBV5-4 and TRBJ1-4; no firm D call. The CDR3 loop spans 14 amino acids. Germline V gene data show CDR1 as SGHNT and CDR2 as YYREEE (reference sequence). Trimming removed 3 bases from V and 8 bases from J, with 14 bases in between. In DNA form, the CDR3 reads TGTGCCAGCAGCTCGGAGGGAAGGTCAGAAAAACTGTTTTTT. This sequence encodes CASSSEGRSEKLFF.

The chain links TRBV29-1 to TRBJ2-5; 7 bases align to TRBD1. The V and J ends lost 6 bases and 4 bases, in that order; junction bases with no gene match: 5. The CDR3 has 12 residues. Per the germline V gene, CDR1 is SQVTM and CDR2 is ANQGSEA. The CDR3, as DNA: TGCAGCGTCAGCAGACAGGGAGAGACCCAGTACTTC. Translating it yields CSVSRQGETQYF.

This chain uses TRBV6-4 with TRBJ2-7; TRBD1 might be the D (6 bases). V gave up 2 bases and J gave up 7 bases, with 9 bases separating them. Germline V gives CDR1 MRHNA, CDR2 SNTAGT. There are 12 residues in the CDR3. The CDR3, as DNA: TGTGCCAGCAGTGACAGGGGGAGAGAGCAGTACTTC. Protein sequence: CASSDRGREQYF.

This clonotype was recorded at least ten times. The CDR3 reads CASSDPTGETQYF. CDR3 sequence (DNA): TGTGCCAGCAGCGACCCGACGGGTGAGACCCAGTACTTC. The V and J genes are TRBV5-6 and TRBJ2-5; D ambiguous. Germline CDR1 reads SGHDT; CDR2 reads YYEEEE. The CDR3 has 13 amino acids. With 4 bases removed from V and 5 bases from J, the gap between germline ends came to 12 bases. Combining the CDR3 with reference TRBV5-6 and TRBJ2-5 gives the whole variable domain DAGVTQSPTHLIKTRGQQVTLRCSPKSGHDTVSWYQQALGQGPQFIFQYYEEEERQRGNFPDRFSGHQFPNYSSELNVNALLLGDSALYLCASSDPTGETQYFGPGTRLLVL.

The rearrangement links TRBV2 to TRBJ2-7; D tentatively fits TRBD1 or TRBD2 (5 bases each). The CDR3 has 16 residues. Germline CDR1 is SNHLY and CDR2 is FYNNEI. V shed 0 bases and J shed 4 bases, with 16 bases lying between them. CDR3 nucleotides: TGTGCCAGCAGTGAAGCCGGGGCAGCACAGCTATACGAGCAGTACTTC. The encoded protein is CASSEAGAAQLYEQYF.

The chain couples TRBV29-1 to TRBJ2-7, with 7 bases that match TRBD2. The CDR3 is 12 amino acids. V dropped 8 bases and J dropped 0; count of bases not matched to a gene: 4. Germline V gene data show CDR1 as SQVTM and CDR2 as ANQGSEA. The CDR3 sequence: CSRGGSSYEQYF. DNA for the CDR3: TGCAGCAGGGGAGGGTCCTCCTACGAGCAGTACTTC.

Ten or more counts support this clonotype. CDR3 sequence reads: CASSQTATGELFF. CDR3 DNA sequence: TGTGCCAGCAGCCAAACGGCAACCGGGGAGCTGTTTTTT. The V and J genes are TRBV3-1 and TRBJ2-2; D call uncertain. The germline V gene has CDR1 LGHDT and CDR2 YNNKEL (reference sequence). This CDR3 comprises 13 residues. Trimming took off 2 bases at V and 5 bases at J, with 6 bases between the two ends.

The chain employs TRBV29-1 and TRBJ2-7; 7 bases line up with TRBD2. V was clipped by 2 bases and J by 6 bases; unmatched bases: 7. CDR3 size: 13 residues. Looked up from germline, CDR1 is SQVTM and CDR2 is ANQGSEA. CDR3 residues: CSVESLGEGEQYF. CDR3 DNA: TGCAGCGTTGAATCGCTAGGGGAGGGCGAGCAGTACTTC.

CDR3 loop: CATSTGGGPRETQYF. For the CDR3, the DNA is TGTGCCACCAGCACCGGGGGAGGGCCACGAGAGACCCAGTACTTC. This chain joins TRBV15 and TRBJ2-5, with 7 bases lining up with TRBD2. CDR1 LNHNV and CDR2 YYDKDF come from the germline V gene (reference sequence). This CDR3 region has 15 residues. The J segment lost 4 bases and the V segment lost 4 bases, leaving 9 bases of the junction unmatched.

This clonotype was picked up many times. This chain joins TRBV10-3 and TRBJ2-5; D perhaps matches TRBD2 (7 bases). Germline assignment: CDR1 ENHRY and CDR2 SYGVKD. Trimming pared 3 bases from V and 1 base from J, leaving 18 bases between. This CDR3 is 17 amino acids long. CDR3 nucleotides: TGTGCCATCAGTGACGTCGGTGCGGGGGCTTTCCAAGAGACCCAGTACTTC. This encodes CAISDVGAGAFQETQYF.

This sequence joins TRBV2 and TRBJ2-2; D remains ambiguous. Between the trimmed V and J ends, which lost 1 base and 7 bases, there was a span of 7 bases. The CDR3 totals 13 residues. In germline, CDR1 is SNHLY, CDR2 FYNNEI. The CDR3 spells CASSEEWGGELFF. DNA for the CDR3: TGTGCCAGCAGTGAAGAGTGGGGCGGGGAGCTGTTTTTT.

The chain couples TRBV19 to TRBJ2-7; D possibly corresponds to TRBD2 (5 bases). Trimming took off 5 bases at V and 6 bases at J, with 11 bases between the two ends. CDR1 is LNHDA, CDR2 SQIVND, per germline (reference sequence). The CDR3 spans 12 residues. The CDR3 nucleotides read TGTGCCAGTAGTCACGGGGTGGGCGAGCAGTACTTC. Translated: CASSHGVGEQYF.

This clonotype was counted once. CDR3 sequence reads: CSVEDPTGRNTEAFF. The CDR3 nucleotides are TGCAGCGTTGAAGATCCAACGGGGAGGAACACTGAAGCTTTCTTT. The J gene is TRBJ1-1, the V gene TRBV29-1; no reliable D call. There are 15 residues in the CDR3. Trimming left V 0 bases short and J 1 base short, with 12 bases between. Germline V gene data show CDR1 as SQVTM and CDR2 as ANQGSEA.

This clonotype was observed many times. The chain uses TRBV7-9 and TRBJ1-1, with 9 bases lining up with TRBD1. This CDR3 comprises 15 residues. V gave up 3 bases and J gave up 11 bases; unmatched junction bases: 13. Germline V gene lookup returns CDR1 SEHNR and CDR2 FQNEAQ (reference sequence). CDR3 bases: TGTGCCAGCAGCTTTGCCGGGACAGGGTCTTCTACGGCTTTCTTT. Translated: CASSFAGTGSSTAFF.

The chain couples TRBV15 to TRBJ2-6; tentative D call: TRBD1 (5 bases). The CDR3 covers 19 residues. CDR1 is LNHNV, CDR2 YYDKDF, per germline (reference sequence). V lost 3 bases and J lost 0, with 18 bases in between. The CDR3 sequence is CATSSPPMTANSGANVLTF. The DNA for the CDR3 is TGTGCCACCAGCAGCCCCCCCATGACAGCCAACTCTGGGGCCAACGTCCTGACTTTC.

V and J are TRBV10-3 and TRBJ1-6, with D unresolved. CDR1 and CDR2 (germline): ENHRY, SYGVKD. Between the trimmed V and J ends, which lost 4 bases and 10 bases, there was a span of 20 bases. The CDR3 has 16 amino acids. The CDR3 protein is CAISARAPGKESPLHF. The CDR3 nucleotides are TGTGCCATCAGTGCTAGAGCCCCTGGGAAGGAATCACCCCTCCACTTT.

The table lists this clonotype with a count of one. The chain is built from TRBV25-1 and TRBJ1-6, with 7 bases identical to TRBD1. J was trimmed by 8 bases and V by 4 bases; bases with no gene match: 14. This CDR3 comprises 17 residues. CDR1 is MGHDK and CDR2 is SYGVNS in the germline V gene. Here the CDR3 DNA reads TGTGCCAGCAGTGCCTCGTCCAACAACAGGGGTGATTCACCCCTCCACTTT. It yields the protein CASSASSNNRGDSPLHF.